The 3 T cell receptor beta chains given below trace back to one sample, sequenced in a study of blood T cell repertoires in COVID-19. This table comes from immunoSEQ multiplex PCR, and its TCRdb copy is limited to in-frame clones, with some not included. The sample has about 38,000 clones, about 94% seen once. Sequences were obtained from peripheral blood. The receptors were sampled from a human donor with active COVID-19. The donor label of this sample is uncertain.

This chain uses TRBV12-3 or TRBV12-4 with TRBJ2-2; D uncertain. The CDR3 extends over 12 amino acids. V gave up 3 bases and J gave up 4 bases, with 3 bases separating them. The CDR3 nucleotides are TGTGCCAGCAGTTTCATCACCGGGGAGCTGTTTTTT. Its protein product is CASSFITGELFF.

The rearrangement uses TRBV19 and TRBJ2-5, with D tentatively TRBD2 (5 bases). CDR3 size: 15 residues. The V gene's germline CDR1 is LNHDA and CDR2 SQIVND (reference sequence). V was clipped by 3 bases and J by 2 bases, with 13 bases between them. CDR3 nucleotides: TGTGCCAGTAGTATTTCGGCAGGACTTCAAGAGACCCAGTACTTC. This gives the protein CASSISAGLQETQYF.

The rearrangement links TRBV11-2 to TRBJ2-5; no definite D call. Germline CDR1 reads SGHAT; CDR2 reads FQNNGV. The CDR3 sequence is 14 residues long. V was cut by 2 bases and J by 1 base, with 8 bases left in between. In DNA, the CDR3 is TGTGCCAGCAGCTTAAGGCCAGGCCAAGAGACCCAGTACTTC. Translating it yields CASSLRPGQETQYF.